These 21 T cell receptor beta chains share one sample of origin, sequenced in a study of post-analysis software for immune sequencing data. Their specific antigens are unknown. Whole-study results and caveats: Comparison of patients with controls showed four or five TRBV segments more frequent in patients, TRBV5-6, TRBV5-1 and TRBV20-1 among them.

Prepared libraries of TCR beta cDNA carried unique molecular identifiers. TCRdb redid the calling of the PCR reads with MiXCR, one entry per CDR3 protein. The sample holds about 540,000 distinct CDR3 sequences; 30% to 40% are singletons and the top ten take 6%. Sample: blood. These receptors all come from a girl between 2 and 17 years old with multiple sclerosis.

The chain has TRBV12-3 or TRBV12-4 and TRBJ1-6, with a possible D match to TRBD1 (5 bases). The V end was cut by 5 bases, the J end by 8 bases, with 7 bases between. The CDR3 extends over 12 amino acids. CDR3 residues: CASSRGYSPLHF. The CDR3 DNA sequence: TGTGCCAGCAGTCGGGGGTATTCACCCCTCCACTTT.

This clonotype showed up just a few times. J is TRBJ1-2 and V is TRBV5-1; 7 bases agree with TRBD1. J gave up 6 bases and V 0 bases, and 8 bases lay outside the gene matches. CDR3 length: 15 residues. Germline CDR1 SGHRS, CDR2 YFSETQ. The CDR3 region is CASSLGQQGTDGYTF. As DNA, the CDR3 is TGCGCCAGCAGCTTGGGACAACAGGGGACAGATGGCTACACCTTC.

The chain is built from TRBV20-1 and TRBJ1-4; 7 bases match TRBD1. The CDR3 has 13 amino acids. Trimming at V came to 6 bases and at J to 8 bases, leaving 9 bases not matched to a gene. CDR1 and CDR2 from the germline V gene are DFQATT and SNEGSKA (reference sequence). CDR3 residues: CSARDSKGEKLFF. The CDR3, as DNA: TGCAGTGCACGGGACAGTAAAGGCGAAAAACTGTTTTTT.

V usage is TRBV7-6 and J usage is TRBJ1-3; possibly TRBD1 for D (6 bases). The CDR3 has 15 amino acids. Trimming took off 6 bases at V and 3 bases at J, with 15 bases between the two ends. Germline V gene sequence: CDR1 SGHVS, CDR2 FNYEAQ. CDR3 sequence reads: CASSLQGPSGNTIYF. CDR3 in DNA: TGTGCCAGCAGTCTTCAGGGGCCAAGTGGAAACACCATATATTTT.

The table lists this clonotype with a few counts. This rearrangement joins TRBV20-1 to TRBJ1-2, with 7 bases that match TRBD1. Germline V lookup: CDR1 DFQATT, CDR2 SNEGSKA (reference sequence). V shed 0 bases, J shed 6 bases, and the junction held 7 bases outside the gene matches. The CDR3 consists of 14 residues. CDR3 in amino acids: CSAREDGRGNGYTF. CDR3 DNA sequence: TGCAGTGCTAGAGAGGACGGCAGGGGGAATGGCTACACCTTC.

This CDR3 reads CASSPGGGGSQNEQFF. CDR3 nucleotide sequence: TGCGCCAGCAGCCCCGGGGGCGGGGGGTCTCAGAATGAGCAGTTCTTC. The chain carries TRBV5-1 and TRBJ2-1, with 8 bases matching TRBD2. This CDR3 has 16 amino acids. Germline assignment: CDR1 SGHRS and CDR2 YFSETQ. Trimming cost V 4 bases and J 7 bases; bases outside gene matches: 13.

The J gene is TRBJ1-4, the V gene TRBV4-1; the match to TRBD1 covers 10 bases. Trimming removed 4 bases from V and 3 bases from J; junction bases left unmatched: 8. Germline V CDR1 and CDR2: MGHRA, YSYEKL. This CDR3 comprises 17 residues. The CDR3 DNA follows: TGCGCCAGCAGCCCAGGACAGGGGGTGCCTTCTAATGAAAAACTGTTTTTT. Translated: CASSPGQGVPSNEKLFF.

The V call is TRBV12-3 or TRBV12-4, the J call TRBJ1-5; 8 positions match TRBD1. The CDR3 contains 13 residues. V trimming: 4 bases; J trimming: 6 bases; junction bases outside the gene matches: 2. The CDR3 coding sequence is TGTGCCAGCAGTTATACAGGGGGTCAGCCCCAGCATTTT. Its protein product is CASSYTGGQPQHF.

This clonotype showed up just a few times. The chain has TRBV20-1 and TRBJ2-7; the D gene is possibly TRBD2 (5 bases). This CDR3 comprises 12 residues. V was clipped by 4 bases and J by 6 bases, with 13 bases between them. Germline lookup yields CDR1 DFQATT and CDR2 SNEGSKA (reference sequence). The CDR3 DNA sequence: TGCAGTGCTACCGAGCTGGAGGCCGAGCAGTACTTC. It is translated as CSATELEAEQYF.

V gene TRBV5-1 combines with J gene TRBJ1-1; D is perhaps TRBD1 (5 bases). This CDR3 contains 15 residues. The V end lost 4 bases, the J end lost 4 bases, and 17 bases lay between the germline ends. CDR1 is SGHRS, CDR2 YFSETQ, per germline. The CDR3, as DNA: TGCGCCAGCAGCCCCGGGGGATCAATCGGCACTGAAGCTTTCTTT. It is translated as CASSPGGSIGTEAFF.

This clonotype appeared a few times. V gene TRBV29-1 combines with J gene TRBJ1-2; D is uncertain. The CDR3 runs 11 residues. The germline V and J ends were trimmed by 3 bases and 12 bases, with 14 bases remaining between them. CDR1 SQVTM and CDR2 ANQGSEA come from the germline V gene. CDR3 residues: CSVEWAERHTF. CDR3 bases: TGCAGCGTTGAGTGGGCAGAGCGGCACACCTTC.

The chain is built from TRBV5-1 and TRBJ2-5; 12 bases agree with TRBD1. The CDR3 length is 16 residues. Germline assignment: CDR1 SGHRS and CDR2 YFSETQ. V gave up 4 bases and J gave up 7 bases; unmatched junction bases: 11. Written as DNA, the CDR3 is TGCGCCAGCAGCCAGGAAGGGACAGGGGGCGGTCGGACCCAGTACTTC. Its translation: CASSQEGTGGGRTQYF.

This clonotype was counted once. The chain recombines TRBV12-3 or TRBV12-4 with TRBJ1-1; TRBD1 is a possible D gene (6 bases). CDR3 length equals 16 residues. Deletions cut 8 bases from V and 1 base from J, with 20 bases between. CDR3: CASRLDRGQGNTEAFF. The CDR3, as DNA: TGTGCCAGCCGCCTCGACCGGGGGCAAGGGAACACTGAAGCTTTCTTT.

The rearrangement joins TRBV5-1 to TRBJ2-1, with D uncertain. CDR1 and CDR2 (germline): SGHRS, YFSETQ. The CDR3 consists of 16 residues. V lost 0 bases and J lost 2, with 12 bases in between. In nucleotides, the CDR3 is TGCGCCAGCAGCTTGGCGGCAGCAATAACCTACAATGAGCAGTTCTTC. Residues: CASSLAAAITYNEQFF. Looking up the rest from reference TRBV5-1 and TRBJ2-1 gives the full variable domain: KAGVTQTPRYLIKTRGQQVTLSCSPISGHRSVSWYQQTPGQGLQFLFEYFSETQRNKGNFPGRFSGRQFSNSRSEMNVSTLELGDSALYLCASSLAAAITYNEQFFGPGTRLTVL.

This clonotype has a count of ten or more. The chain combines TRBV20-1 with TRBJ2-5; D is ambiguous. The germline V gene has CDR1 DFQATT and CDR2 SNEGSKA (reference sequence). There are 12 residues in the CDR3. V dropped 5 bases and J dropped 5 bases, with 12 bases sitting between them. CDR3 protein: CSAGLSFETQYF. CDR3 nucleotide sequence: TGCAGTGCTGGATTATCTTTTGAGACCCAGTACTTC.

J is TRBJ2-1 and V is TRBV29-1, with 7 nucleotides matching TRBD1. The CDR3 sequence is 12 residues long. Looked up from germline, CDR1 is SQVTM and CDR2 is ANQGSEA. The ends lost 3 bases at V and 9 bases at J; junction bases unmatched: 5. The chain's CDR3 is CSVELAGGEQFF. CDR3 DNA sequence: TGCAGCGTTGAGCTGGCAGGGGGTGAGCAGTTCTTC.

This clonotype has a handful of counts. The chain's CDR3 is CASSEGWANTEAFF. CDR3 sequence (DNA): TGCGCCAGCAGTGAAGGCTGGGCGAACACTGAAGCTTTCTTT. The J gene is TRBJ1-1, the V gene TRBV10-2; no definite D call. The germline V and J ends were trimmed by 3 bases and 1 base, with 9 bases remaining between them. The length of the CDR3 is 14 residues. CDR1 and CDR2 from the germline V gene are WSHSY and SAAADI.

This clonotype was seen more than once but under ten times. CDR3 nucleotide sequence: TGCAGTGCTAGACCTGGGACAGGCCTTTCTCAGCCCCAGCATTTT. This gives the protein CSARPGTGLSQPQHF. The V call is TRBV20-1, the J call TRBJ1-5, with 8 bases that match TRBD1. V lost 2 bases to trimming and J lost 6 bases; unmatched junction nucleotides: 9. The CDR3 covers 15 residues. The germline V gene encodes CDR1 DFQATT and CDR2 SNEGSKA (reference sequence).

The chain employs TRBV29-1 and TRBJ1-2; no clear D. V lost 4 bases and J lost 2, with 11 bases in between. CDR3 length: 13 residues. Germline CDR1 and CDR2: SQVTM and ANQGSEA. The CDR3 protein is CSVAPRENYGYTF. The CDR3 region has the DNA TGCAGCGTTGCCCCCCGGGAGAACTATGGCTACACCTTC.

This clonotype has more than one count but fewer than ten. The chain combines TRBV7-2 with TRBJ2-3; 8 bases map to TRBD2. The CDR3 runs to 15 residues. The junction had 4 bases not matched to a gene; V was cut back by 5 bases and J by 0 bases. CDR1 is SGHTA and CDR2 is FQGNSA in the germline V gene. The CDR3 region is CASSQLAGSTDTQYF. CDR3 nucleotide sequence: TGTGCCAGCAGCCAATTAGCGGGGAGCACAGATACGCAGTATTTT. Full variable domain (outside the CDR3, taken from reference TRBV7-2 and TRBJ2-3): GAGVSQSPSNKVTEKGKDVELRCDPISGHTALYWYRQSLGQGLEFLIYFQGNSAPDKSGLPSDRFSAERTGGSVSTLTIQRTQQEDSAVYLCASSQLAGSTDTQYFGPGTRLTVL.

This clonotype came up once. At one end the junction does not follow the germline gene, possibly because of a read error. This chain links TRBV6-1 with TRBJ1-4; TRBD1 matches at 7 bases. Germline V gene data show CDR1 as MNHNS and CDR2 as SASEGT. The CDR3 consists of 15 residues. DNA of the CDR3: TGTGCCAGCAGTGGGCGGACAGGTTTTAATGAAAAACGGTTTTTT. It is translated as CASSGRTGFNEKRFF.